This T cell receptor (beta chain) was found in a study of T-cell reconstitution after alpha-beta-depleted transplantation in children. It was with unique molecular identifiers that the TCRbeta library was prepared. TCRdb used MiXCR to reprocess the PCR reads, holding one entry per CDR3 protein. The sample includes approximately 210,000 distinct CDR3 sequences, approximately 17% seen only once; the top ten take just under 45%. General study results and limits: Where some patients showed high TCRbeta diversity at day 60, it came from recipient T cells and thymic progenitors that had survived. Reportedly, only several hundred clones from non-depleted graft cells drove alpha-beta T-cell counts at about two months.

V shed 3 bases and J 4 bases; nucleotides not matched to a gene: 9. The CDR3 covers 17 residues. This clonotype was recorded many times. The antigen remains undetermined. The chain recombines TRBV12-3 or TRBV12-4 with TRBJ1-3, with 10 bases matching TRBD1. The sample in question was PBMCs, mostly from graft donor cells, obtained 360 days after TCRalphabeta/CD19-depleted stem cell transplant. This TCR was recovered from a male patient aged 2 to 10 who had a stem cell transplant for acute lymphoblastic leukemia, so the T cells may come from the graft donor. The CDR3 bases are TGTGCCAGCAGTTTTTCGGCCGGGACAGGGGTAGGAAACACCATATATTTT. Amino acids: CASSFSAGTGVGNTIYF.